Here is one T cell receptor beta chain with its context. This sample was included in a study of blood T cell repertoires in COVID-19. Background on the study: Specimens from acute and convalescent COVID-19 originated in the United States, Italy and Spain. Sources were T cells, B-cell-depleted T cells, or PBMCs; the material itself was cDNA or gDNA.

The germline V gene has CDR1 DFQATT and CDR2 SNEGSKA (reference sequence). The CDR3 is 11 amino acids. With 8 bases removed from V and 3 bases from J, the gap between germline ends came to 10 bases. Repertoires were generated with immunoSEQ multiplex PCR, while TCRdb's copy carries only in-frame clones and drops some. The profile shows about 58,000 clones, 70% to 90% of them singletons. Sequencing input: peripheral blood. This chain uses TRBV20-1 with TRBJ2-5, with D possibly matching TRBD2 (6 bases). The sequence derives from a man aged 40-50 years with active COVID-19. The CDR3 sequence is CSCWGEETQYF. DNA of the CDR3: TGCAGTTGCTGGGGGGAAGAGACCCAGTACTTC.